This T cell receptor (beta chain) was sequenced in a study of metastatic and nonmetastatic thyroid tumors. TCRdb ran MiXCR on the PCR reads. The sample shows 11,000 to 15,000 clones, under 25% of them seen only once. This clone is medium-sized in the sample. Nobody among the patients had been given any treatment before thyroid surgery. CDR3 size: 12 residues. The ends were cut back, 5 bases at V and 8 bases at J, with 12 bases in the middle. The receptor comes from a female donor with papillary thyroid cancer or a benign thyroid nodule (not recorded which). Some clones in this sample may be carry-over from other donors' samples. Material: blood. V and J are TRBV12-3 or TRBV12-4 and TRBJ1-2, with D perhaps TRBD1 (6 bases). CDR3 in DNA: TGTGCCAGCAGTGGTAACAGGGTAGGCTACACCTTC. Translating it yields CASSGNRVGYTF.